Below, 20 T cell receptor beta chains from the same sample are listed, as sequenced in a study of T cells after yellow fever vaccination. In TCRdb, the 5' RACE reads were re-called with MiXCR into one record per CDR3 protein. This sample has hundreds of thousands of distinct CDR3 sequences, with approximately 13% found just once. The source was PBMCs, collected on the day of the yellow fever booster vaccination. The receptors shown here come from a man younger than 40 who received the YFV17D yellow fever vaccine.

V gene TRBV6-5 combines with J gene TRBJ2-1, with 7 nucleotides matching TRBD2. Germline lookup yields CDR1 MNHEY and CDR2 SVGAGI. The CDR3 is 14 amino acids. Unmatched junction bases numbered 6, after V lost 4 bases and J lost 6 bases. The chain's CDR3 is CASSWEGVSNEQFF. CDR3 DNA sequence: TGTGCCAGCAGTTGGGAGGGAGTGAGCAATGAGCAGTTCTTC.

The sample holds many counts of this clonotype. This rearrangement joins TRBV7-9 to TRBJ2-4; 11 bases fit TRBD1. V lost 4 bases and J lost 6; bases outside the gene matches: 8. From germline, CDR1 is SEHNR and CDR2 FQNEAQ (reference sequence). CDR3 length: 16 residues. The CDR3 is CASSSGQGEVGNIQYF. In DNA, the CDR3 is TGTGCCAGCAGCTCGGGACAGGGGGAGGTTGGAAACATTCAGTACTTC.

The DNA of the CDR3 is TGTGCCAGCAGCCGGACAGGGACAGCTTTCTTT. Translated, it gives CASSRTGTAFF. The chain recombines TRBV3-1 with TRBJ1-1; 8 bases agree with TRBD1. Germline CDR1 reads LGHDT; CDR2 reads YNNKEL (reference sequence). There are 11 residues in the CDR3. Unmatched junction bases numbered 2, after V lost 4 bases and J lost 10 bases.

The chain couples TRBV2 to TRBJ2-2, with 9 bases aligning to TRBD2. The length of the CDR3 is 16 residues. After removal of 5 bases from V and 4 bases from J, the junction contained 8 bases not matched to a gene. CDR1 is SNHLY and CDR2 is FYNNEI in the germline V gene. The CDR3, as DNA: TGTGCCAGCAGTAGTTTAGCGGGAGAGGTCACCGGGGAGCTGTTTTTT. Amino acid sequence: CASSSLAGEVTGELFF.

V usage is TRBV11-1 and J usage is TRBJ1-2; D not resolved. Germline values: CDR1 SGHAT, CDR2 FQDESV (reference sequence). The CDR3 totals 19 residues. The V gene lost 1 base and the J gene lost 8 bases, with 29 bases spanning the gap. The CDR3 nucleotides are TGTGCCAGCAGCTTAGTGACCTTTAAAAACAGAACAGCCAGAGGAGGCTACACCTTC. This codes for CASSLVTFKNRTARGGYTF.

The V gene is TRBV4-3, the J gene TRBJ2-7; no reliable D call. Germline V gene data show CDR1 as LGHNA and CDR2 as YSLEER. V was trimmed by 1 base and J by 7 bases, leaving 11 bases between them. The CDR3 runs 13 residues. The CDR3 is CASSQGRLREQYF. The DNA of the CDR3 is TGCGCCAGCAGCCAAGGTCGCCTCCGAGAGCAGTACTTC.

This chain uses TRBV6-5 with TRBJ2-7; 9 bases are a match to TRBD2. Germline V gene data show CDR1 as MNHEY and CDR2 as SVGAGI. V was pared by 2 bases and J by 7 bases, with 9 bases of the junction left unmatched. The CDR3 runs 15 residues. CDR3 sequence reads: CASSYDSGSRGEQYF. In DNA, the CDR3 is TGTGCCAGCAGTTACGATAGCGGGAGCCGGGGTGAGCAGTACTTC.

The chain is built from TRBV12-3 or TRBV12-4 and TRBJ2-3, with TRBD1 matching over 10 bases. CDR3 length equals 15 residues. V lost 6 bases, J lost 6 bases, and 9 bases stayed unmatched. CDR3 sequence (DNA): TGTGCCAGCAGCTTGCGGGACAGGGGTTGGGATACGCAGTATTTT. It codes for CASSLRDRGWDTQYF.

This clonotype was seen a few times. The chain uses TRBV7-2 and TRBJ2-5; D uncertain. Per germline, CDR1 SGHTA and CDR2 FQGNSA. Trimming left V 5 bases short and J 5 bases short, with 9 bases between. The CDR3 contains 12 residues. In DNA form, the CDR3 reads TGTGCCAGCAGCAACGATAGGGAGACCCAGTACTTC. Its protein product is CASSNDRETQYF.

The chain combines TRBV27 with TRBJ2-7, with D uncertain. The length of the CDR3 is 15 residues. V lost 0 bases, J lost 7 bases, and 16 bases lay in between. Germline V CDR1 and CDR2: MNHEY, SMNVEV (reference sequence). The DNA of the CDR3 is TGTGCCAGCAGTTTATCCCAATTCGGACGGGCTGAGCAGTACTTC. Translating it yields CASSLSQFGRAEQYF.

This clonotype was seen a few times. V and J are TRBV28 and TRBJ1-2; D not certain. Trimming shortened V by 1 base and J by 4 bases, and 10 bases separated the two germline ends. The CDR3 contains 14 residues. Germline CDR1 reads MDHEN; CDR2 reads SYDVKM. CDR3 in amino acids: CASSLLGVLYGYTF. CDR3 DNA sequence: TGTGCCAGCAGTTTATTAGGAGTTCTCTATGGCTACACCTTC.

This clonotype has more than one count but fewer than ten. The CDR3 bases are TGCAGTGCTAGAAGTCCCCCCACTGAAGCTTTCTTT. Translating gives CSARSPPTEAFF. V gene TRBV20-1 combines with J gene TRBJ1-1; D ambiguous. Trimming shortened V by 2 bases and J by 4 bases, and 8 bases separated the two germline ends. The CDR3 is 12 residues long. Germline V CDR1 and CDR2: DFQATT, SNEGSKA (reference sequence).

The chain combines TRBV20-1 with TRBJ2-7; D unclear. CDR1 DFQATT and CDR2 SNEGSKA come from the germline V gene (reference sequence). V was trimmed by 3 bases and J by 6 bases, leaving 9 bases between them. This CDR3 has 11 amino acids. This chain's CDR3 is CSASWLGEQYF. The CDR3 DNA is TGCAGTGCTAGCTGGTTGGGCGAGCAGTACTTC.

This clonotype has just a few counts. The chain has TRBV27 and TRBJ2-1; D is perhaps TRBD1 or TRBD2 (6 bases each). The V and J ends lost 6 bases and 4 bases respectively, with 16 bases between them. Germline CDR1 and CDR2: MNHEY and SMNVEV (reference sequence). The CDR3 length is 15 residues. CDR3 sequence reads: CASSPNTGTYNEQFF. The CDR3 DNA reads TGTGCCAGCAGCCCCAACACAGGGACTTACAATGAGCAGTTCTTC.

The CDR3 DNA sequence: TGCGCCAGCAGCGCCGGATACGTGAACACTGAAGCTTTCTTT. Amino acid sequence: CASSAGYVNTEAFF. V usage is TRBV5-1 and J usage is TRBJ1-1, with D uncertain. The CDR3 spans 14 residues. V was pared by 4 bases and J by 0 bases, with 10 bases between. Looked up from germline, CDR1 is SGHRS and CDR2 is YFSETQ.

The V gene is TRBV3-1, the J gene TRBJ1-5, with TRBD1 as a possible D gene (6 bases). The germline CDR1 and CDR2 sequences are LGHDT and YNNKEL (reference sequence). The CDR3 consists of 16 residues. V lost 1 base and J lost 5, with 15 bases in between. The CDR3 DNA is TGTGCCAGCAGCCAAGGACGAGGGGGAGACGATCAGCCCCAGCATTTT. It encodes CASSQGRGGDDQPQHF.

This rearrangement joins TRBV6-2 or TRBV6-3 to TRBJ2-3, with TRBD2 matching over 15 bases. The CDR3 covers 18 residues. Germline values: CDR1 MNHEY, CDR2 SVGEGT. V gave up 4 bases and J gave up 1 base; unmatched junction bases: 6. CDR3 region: CASSSGLAGGPGTDTQYF. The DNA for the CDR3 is TGTGCCAGCAGTTCGGGACTAGCGGGAGGCCCCGGCACAGATACGCAGTATTTT.

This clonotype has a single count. CDR3 loop: CASNYRRGEETQYF. The CDR3 DNA reads TGTGCCAGCAACTACCGGAGAGGGGAGGAGACCCAGTACTTC. The V and J genes are TRBV28 and TRBJ2-5; either TRBD1 or TRBD2 may supply D (5 bases each). V dropped 7 bases and J dropped 5 bases, with 17 bases sitting between them. The V gene's germline CDR1 is MDHEN and CDR2 SYDVKM. The CDR3 consists of 14 residues.

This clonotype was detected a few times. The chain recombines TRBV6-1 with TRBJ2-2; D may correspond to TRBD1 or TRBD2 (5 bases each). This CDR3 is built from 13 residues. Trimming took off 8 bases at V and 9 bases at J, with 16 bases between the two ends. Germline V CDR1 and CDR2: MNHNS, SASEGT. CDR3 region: CASSRDPFWELFF. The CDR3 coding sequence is TGTGCCAGCTCTCGGGACCCGTTCTGGGAGCTGTTTTTT.

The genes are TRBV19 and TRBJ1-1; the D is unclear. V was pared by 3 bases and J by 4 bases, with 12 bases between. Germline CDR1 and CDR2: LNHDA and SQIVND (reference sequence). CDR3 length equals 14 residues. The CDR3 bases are TGTGCCAGTAGTATTGGGGAGGGTCGCACTGAAGCTTTCTTT. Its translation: CASSIGEGRTEAFF.